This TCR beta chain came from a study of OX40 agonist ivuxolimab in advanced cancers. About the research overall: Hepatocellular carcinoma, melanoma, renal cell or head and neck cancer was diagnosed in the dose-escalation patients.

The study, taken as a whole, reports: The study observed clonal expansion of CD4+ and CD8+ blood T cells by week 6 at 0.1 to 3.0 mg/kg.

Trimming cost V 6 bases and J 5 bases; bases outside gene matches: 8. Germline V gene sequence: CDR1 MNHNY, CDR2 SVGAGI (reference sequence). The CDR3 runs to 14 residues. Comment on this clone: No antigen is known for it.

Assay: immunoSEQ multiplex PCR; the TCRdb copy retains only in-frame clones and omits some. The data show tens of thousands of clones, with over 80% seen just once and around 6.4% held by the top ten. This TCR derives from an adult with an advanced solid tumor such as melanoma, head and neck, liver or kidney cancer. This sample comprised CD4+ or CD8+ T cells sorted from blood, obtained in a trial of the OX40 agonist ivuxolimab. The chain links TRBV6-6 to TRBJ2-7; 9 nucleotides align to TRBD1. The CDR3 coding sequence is TGTGCCAGCAGAAGCGGGACAGGGTCCCACGAGCAGTACGTC. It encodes CASRSGTGSHEQYV.